Below, 26 T cell receptor beta chains from the same sample are listed, as sequenced in a study of blood T cell repertoires in COVID-19. Assay used: immunoSEQ multiplex PCR; TCRdb lists only in-frame clones, some missing. The data show some 90,000 clones, roughly nine tenths seen once. Material for sequencing was peripheral blood. The receptors were gathered from a man in his forties or fifties with acute or convalescent COVID-19.

The chain links TRBV15 to TRBJ1-6; D may be TRBD1 (6 bases). Per the germline V gene, CDR1 is LNHNV and CDR2 is YYDKDF (reference sequence). The CDR3 runs 15 residues. Trimming cost V 2 bases and J 5 bases, with 10 bases left between them. CDR3 in amino acids: CATSRQGWDNSPLHF. CDR3 sequence (DNA): TGTGCCACCAGCAGACAGGGGTGGGATAATTCACCCCTCCACTTT.

This rearrangement joins TRBV30 to TRBJ2-1; the D gene is possibly TRBD2 (6 bases). Trimming shortened V by 0 bases and J by 5 bases, and 14 bases separated the two germline ends. The CDR3 is 15 residues long. Per the germline V gene, CDR1 is GTSNPN and CDR2 is SVGIG (reference sequence). CDR3 coding DNA: TGTGCCTGGAGTGTCGGCGCTAGCGTCAACAATGAGCAGTTCTTC. Protein product: CAWSVGASVNNEQFF.

This chain connects TRBV5-1 to TRBJ2-5; weak D call: TRBD2 (7 bases). The CDR3 covers 13 residues. CDR1 and CDR2 (germline): SGHRS, YFSETQ. Trimming removed 4 bases at V and 5 bases at J, with 12 bases between. The CDR3 nucleotides are TGCGCCAGCAGCCTTGGGGGGGGCGAGACCCAGTACTTC. Translating it yields CASSLGGGETQYF.

The chain employs TRBV4-2 and TRBJ1-5, with a weak D call TRBD1 (6 bases). The CDR3 contains 17 residues. The ends were cut back, 1 base at V and 0 bases at J, with 13 bases in the middle. Germline-derived CDR1 and CDR2 are LGHNA and YNFKEQ. CDR3 in amino acids: CASSQGTGWRSNQPQHF. The CDR3 DNA reads TGTGCCAGCAGCCAAGGAACAGGGTGGCGTAGCAATCAGCCCCAGCATTTT.

The gene calls are TRBV7-3 and TRBJ1-5, with 11 nucleotides matching TRBD1. V gave up 5 bases and J gave up 5 bases; unmatched junction bases: 14. The CDR3 extends over 18 amino acids. The germline V gene encodes CDR1 SGHTA and CDR2 FQGTGA. The CDR3 coding sequence is TGTGCCAGCAGCACTAATCTCGGACAGGGGGCTTACGATCAGCCCCAGCATTTT. Its translation: CASSTNLGQGAYDQPQHF.

The chain links TRBV29-1 to TRBJ2-7; D is possibly TRBD2 (5 bases). This CDR3 contains 12 residues. Germline V gene lookup returns CDR1 SQVTM and CDR2 ANQGSEA. Trimming took 4 bases from V and 2 from J, leaving 9 bases between them. Here the CDR3 reads CSVARGAYEQYF. CDR3 DNA sequence: TGCAGCGTTGCCCGGGGAGCCTACGAGCAGTACTTC.

The V call is TRBV7-2, the J call TRBJ2-3; 8 nucleotides align to TRBD2. There are 15 residues in the CDR3. J gave up 1 base and V 4 bases, and 4 bases lay outside the gene matches. In germline, CDR1 is SGHTA, CDR2 FQGNSA. The CDR3 region is CASSSWRGGTDTQYF. The CDR3 DNA follows: TGTGCCAGCAGCTCCTGGCGGGGGGGCACAGATACGCAGTATTTT.

CDR3 nucleotides: TGTGCCAGCAGCGAGAGCGGGGGGTGCACCAATGAGCAGTTCTTC. This codes for CASSESGGCTNEQFF. The rearrangement links TRBV12-1 to TRBJ2-1; whether TRBD2, the table's D call, matches the DNA was not checked. TRBV12-1 is flagged as a pseudogene. The CDR3 has 15 amino acids.

The chain uses TRBV28 and TRBJ1-1; maybe TRBD1 (6 bases). CDR3 size: 15 residues. Germline V gives CDR1 MDHEN, CDR2 SYDVKM. Trimming cost V 5 bases and J 0 bases, with 13 bases left between them. The CDR3 here is CASSEATGVNTEAFF. For the CDR3, the DNA is TGTGCCAGCAGTGAAGCGACAGGAGTGAACACTGAAGCTTTCTTT.

The J gene is TRBJ2-1, the V gene TRBV7-2; TRBD2 might be the D (5 bases). The ends were cut back, 4 bases at V and 5 bases at J, with 18 bases in the middle. CDR3 size: 16 residues. CDR1 is SGHTA and CDR2 is FQGNSA in the germline V gene. The CDR3 is CASSSLKLVNDNEQFF. The CDR3 DNA is TGTGCCAGCAGCTCCTTGAAACTAGTAAATGACAATGAGCAGTTCTTC.

V usage is TRBV4-2 and J usage is TRBJ2-3; possible D gene TRBD1, 6 bases. V shed 4 bases and J shed 2 bases, with 13 bases lying between them. Germline CDR1 reads LGHNA; CDR2 reads YNFKEQ. The CDR3 length is 15 residues. The CDR3: CASSRVTGLTDTQYF. CDR3 sequence (DNA): TGTGCCAGCAGCCGAGTGACAGGACTCACAGATACGCAGTATTTT.

The chain combines TRBV6-5 with TRBJ1-2; no clear D. The ends were cut back, 2 bases at V and 4 bases at J, with 17 bases in the middle. The germline V gene encodes CDR1 MNHEY and CDR2 SVGAGI. The CDR3 length is 16 residues. The CDR3 region is CASSYQSTLPLYGYTF. DNA for the CDR3: TGTGCCAGCAGTTACCAGTCCACCCTCCCCCTCTATGGCTACACCTTC.

The chain employs TRBV27 and TRBJ2-1; 8 nucleotides align to TRBD2. The CDR3 contains 15 residues. CDR1 and CDR2 (germline): MNHEY, SMNVEV (reference sequence). Losses at the gene ends were 5 bases for V and 3 bases for J; bases not matched to a gene: 6. The CDR3 here is CASSTSSGGYNEQFF. For the CDR3, the DNA is TGTGCCAGCAGTACTTCAAGCGGGGGCTACAATGAGCAGTTCTTC.

This chain joins TRBV20-1 and TRBJ1-3, with D unresolved. The CDR3 sequence is 11 residues long. With 3 bases removed from V and 2 bases from J, the gap between germline ends came to 2 bases. Germline CDR1 is DFQATT and CDR2 is SNEGSKA (reference sequence). The CDR3 coding sequence is TGCAGTGCTAGCACTGGAAACACCATATATTTT. Protein: CSASTGNTIYF.

The J gene is TRBJ1-6, the V gene TRBV5-8; D not certain. V dropped 4 bases and J dropped 6 bases, with 14 bases sitting between them. CDR1 is SGHTS and CDR2 is YDEGEE in the germline V gene. The CDR3 consists of 15 residues. CDR3 in amino acids: CASSPSGGPNSPLHF. CDR3 coding DNA: TGTGCCAGCAGCCCCTCGGGAGGGCCTAATTCACCCCTCCACTTT.

This clone appeared a single time. This chain links TRBV30 with TRBJ1-2; D uncertain. V was pared by 2 bases and J by 10 bases, with 11 bases between. Germline V lookup: CDR1 GTSNPN, CDR2 SVGIG (reference sequence). The CDR3 consists of 11 residues. The CDR3 protein is CAWSLSPIYTF. The CDR3 DNA reads as TGTGCCTGGAGTCTAAGCCCAATCTACACCTTC.

V usage is TRBV27 and J usage is TRBJ2-5, with no clear D. The CDR3 sequence is 14 residues long. In germline, CDR1 is MNHEY, CDR2 SMNVEV (reference sequence). Trimming removed 6 bases at V and 5 bases at J, with 16 bases between. The CDR3 coding sequence is TGTGCCAGCAGCCCAGCTAGGAATCGGGAGACCCAGTACTTC. This encodes CASSPARNRETQYF.

The rearrangement uses TRBV5-1 and TRBJ2-2; D ambiguous. Deletions cut 5 bases from V and 4 bases from J, with 12 bases between. CDR1 is SGHRS, CDR2 YFSETQ, per germline. This CDR3 comprises 14 residues. The DNA for the CDR3 is TGCGCCAGCAGTATCGTCAGTCTCACCGGGGAGCTGTTTTTT. Its protein product is CASSIVSLTGELFF.

The chain couples TRBV15 to TRBJ1-5; D is unresolved. CDR1 and CDR2 from the germline V gene are LNHNV and YYDKDF (reference sequence). V dropped 0 bases and J dropped 8 bases, with 11 bases sitting between them. The CDR3 has 14 amino acids. The CDR3 DNA reads TGTGCCACCAGCAGAGATTTAGCGGAGGAGCCCCAGCATTTT. As protein: CATSRDLAEEPQHF.

The rearrangement uses TRBV29-1 and TRBJ2-7; 7 positions match TRBD1. V shed 1 base, J shed 4 bases, and the junction held 1 base outside the gene matches. The CDR3 runs 12 residues. Germline loops: CDR1 SQVTM, CDR2 ANQGSEA. The CDR3 nucleotides read TGCAGCGTTGAAGGACAGGGTTACGAGCAGTACTTC. Protein sequence: CSVEGQGYEQYF.

The rearrangement uses TRBV4-2 and TRBJ2-2, with 9 bases identical to TRBD2. Losses at the gene ends were 0 bases for V and 0 bases for J; bases not matched to a gene: 2. CDR1 is LGHNA and CDR2 is YNFKEQ in the germline V gene. There are 17 residues in the CDR3. CDR3 DNA sequence: TGTGCCAGCAGCCAAGATCCTAGCGGGGCGAACACCGGGGAGCTGTTTTTT. Translated, it gives CASSQDPSGANTGELFF.

The rearrangement links TRBV7-6 to TRBJ1-5, with 8 bases matching TRBD1. V shed 2 bases, J shed 0 bases, and the junction held 3 bases outside the gene matches. The CDR3 extends over 16 amino acids. Germline CDR1 SGHVS, CDR2 FNYEAQ. The CDR3 DNA reads TGTGCCAGCAGCTTACGGACAGGGAGTAGCAATCAGCCCCAGCATTTT. This encodes CASSLRTGSSNQPQHF.

This clone came up once. The J gene is TRBJ1-6, the V gene TRBV5-1; no clear D gene. There are 17 residues in the CDR3. V lost 0 bases, J lost 6 bases, and 16 bases lay in between. Germline CDR1 SGHRS, CDR2 YFSETQ. DNA of the CDR3: TGCGCCAGCAGCTTGGGATCAGATCCGGGTGCTAATTCACCCCTCCACTTT. It yields the protein CASSLGSDPGANSPLHF.

This clone showed up just once. The chain joins TRBV10-3 to TRBJ1-5, with TRBD1 identical over 9 bases. From germline, CDR1 is ENHRY and CDR2 SYGVKD. Germline trimming cut 6 bases from V and 7 bases from J; bases unmatched to any gene: 7. The CDR3 is 14 residues long. CDR3 in DNA: TGTGCCATCAGCTTGGACAGGGGAGGCCAGCCCCAGCATTTT. Its translation: CAISLDRGGQPQHF.

This rearrangement joins TRBV5-1 to TRBJ1-1; tentatively, D is TRBD1 (6 bases). V was pared by 5 bases and J by 4 bases, with 15 bases between. The germline V gene encodes CDR1 SGHRS and CDR2 YFSETQ. The CDR3 extends over 14 amino acids. The CDR3: CASRGTGRVTEAFF. DNA of the CDR3: TGCGCCAGCAGGGGCACAGGGCGTGTCACTGAAGCTTTCTTT.

The J gene is TRBJ1-4, the V gene TRBV7-2; 7 bases match TRBD1. Losses at the gene ends were 5 bases for V and 4 bases for J; bases not matched to a gene: 1. The CDR3 has 13 amino acids. Per the germline V gene, CDR1 is SGHTA and CDR2 is FQGNSA. The CDR3 DNA reads as TGTGCCAGCAGCCGACAGGGTAATGAAAAACTGTTTTTT. Residues: CASSRQGNEKLFF.